The 24 T cell receptor beta chains presented below share a single source sample, sequenced in a study of CD8+ T cells in alopecia areata. Reverse transcribed after extraction, RNA yielded cDNA as the sequencing template. Clones were read by immunoSEQ multiplex PCR, and TCRdb kept only the in-frame ones, dropping some. The table lists 90,000 or so clones, 44% of them singletons. Sample treatment: oral pan-JAK inhibitor, 5-10 mg twice daily. This sample comprised CD8+ T cells sorted from blood, obtained at week 24, from a patient treated with tofacitinib. These TCRs come from a human donor with alopecia areata.

The genes are TRBV11-2 and TRBJ2-5, with 7 nucleotides matching TRBD2. This CDR3 contains 15 residues. CDR1 is SGHAT and CDR2 is FQNNGV in the germline V gene. J was trimmed by 4 bases and V by 5 bases; bases with no gene match: 10. CDR3 DNA: TGTGCCAGCAGCATCACCGGGACTACCGGAGAGACCCAGTACTTC. Its translation is CASSITGTTGETQYF.

The chain couples TRBV19 to TRBJ2-1; 7 positions agree with TRBD1. CDR1 is LNHDA, CDR2 SQIVND, per germline (reference sequence). The CDR3 is made up of 15 amino acids. Trimming cost V 3 bases and J 6 bases; bases outside gene matches: 8. CDR3: CASSIEGGALNEQFF. The DNA for the CDR3 is TGTGCCAGTAGTATTGAAGGGGGCGCCCTCAATGAGCAGTTCTTC.

The sample holds a few counts of this clone. The chain combines TRBV4-1 with TRBJ1-4; 7 bases agree with TRBD1. The CDR3 runs to 15 residues. The germline V gene has CDR1 MGHRA and CDR2 YSYEKL. J was trimmed by 8 bases and V by 1 base; bases with no gene match: 7. CDR3 loop: CASSQVGGRREKLFF. CDR3 coding DNA: TGCGCCAGCAGCCAAGTAGGGGGCCGGCGCGAAAAACTGTTTTTT.

A single count supports this clone. The chain couples TRBV25-1 to TRBJ2-7; D remains ambiguous. The CDR3 extends over 14 amino acids. Germline-derived CDR1 and CDR2 are MGHDK and SYGVNS. V was trimmed by 6 bases and J by 3 bases, leaving 15 bases between them. The DNA of the CDR3 is TGTGCCAGCAGCGCCGTGGCCCTCGGCTACGAGCAGTACTTC. Its translation: CASSAVALGYEQYF.

The chain links TRBV7-6 to TRBJ1-1; 10 bases agree with TRBD1. CDR3 length: 14 residues. Per the germline V gene, CDR1 is SGHVS and CDR2 is FNYEAQ. V shed 5 bases and J 3 bases; nucleotides not matched to a gene: 3. CDR3 sequence reads: CASSRGQGDTEAFF. The CDR3 DNA reads as TGTGCCAGCAGCCGCGGACAGGGGGACACTGAAGCTTTCTTT.

This clone showed up just a few times. The chain joins TRBV5-1 to TRBJ2-7; 8 bases agree with TRBD2. There are 15 residues in the CDR3. Looked up from germline, CDR1 is SGHRS and CDR2 is YFSETQ. Losses at the gene ends were 1 base for V and 2 bases for J; bases not matched to a gene: 5. The CDR3 is CASSLYTSGTYEQYF. CDR3 sequence (DNA): TGCGCCAGCAGCTTGTATACTAGCGGCACCTACGAGCAGTACTTC.

The chain carries TRBV11-2 and TRBJ2-1, with D hard to call. Trimming cost V 7 bases and J 1 base, with 14 bases left between them. CDR1 SGHAT and CDR2 FQNNGV come from the germline V gene. The CDR3 totals 15 residues. The CDR3 region has the DNA TGTGCCAGCACAGATTGGTCCCGGTCCTACAATGAGCAGTTCTTC. This translates into CASTDWSRSYNEQFF.

J is TRBJ2-7 and V is TRBV5-4; TRBD1 matches 10 bases. From germline, CDR1 is SGHNT and CDR2 YYREEE (reference sequence). Losses at the gene ends were 4 bases for V and 4 bases for J; bases not matched to a gene: 5. CDR3 size: 14 residues. The CDR3 DNA sequence: TGTGCCAGCAGCCCCTTGGACAGGGGGTACGAGCAGTACTTC. Translating gives CASSPLDRGYEQYF.

The CDR3 loop is CSVAPIGTGTYNEQFF. The CDR3 nucleotides read TGCAGCGTTGCCCCGATCGGGACAGGTACATACAATGAGCAGTTCTTC. The chain is built from TRBV29-1 and TRBJ2-1; 8 nucleotides match TRBD1. This CDR3 comprises 16 residues. The V gene's germline CDR1 is SQVTM and CDR2 ANQGSEA. V gave up 4 bases and J gave up 4 bases; unmatched junction bases: 12.

This clone was found a few times. The V call is TRBV29-1, the J call TRBJ2-1; possible D gene TRBD2, 6 bases. V lost 7 bases to trimming and J lost 0 bases, with 10 bases between them. The CDR3 contains 13 residues. The germline CDR1 and CDR2 sequences are SQVTM and ANQGSEA. CDR3 DNA sequence: TGCAGCGCTAGCGCTAGCTCCTACAATGAGCAGTTCTTC. Its translation is CSASASSYNEQFF.

This clone was seen more than once but under ten times. The J gene is TRBJ2-1, the V gene TRBV15; 8 bases agree with TRBD2. This CDR3 comprises 16 residues. From germline, CDR1 is LNHNV and CDR2 YYDKDF (reference sequence). V gave up 0 bases and J gave up 2 bases; unmatched junction bases: 3. This CDR3 is CATSREVLAAYNEQFF. DNA for the CDR3: TGTGCCACCAGCAGAGAGGTACTAGCGGCCTACAATGAGCAGTTCTTC.

The V call is TRBV28, the J call TRBJ2-5, with TRBD2 matching over 7 bases. Germline-derived CDR1 and CDR2 are MDHEN and SYDVKM. This CDR3 spans 13 amino acids. V was pared by 5 bases and J by 5 bases, with 5 bases of the junction left unmatched. CDR3 loop: CASSPGGRETQYF. The CDR3, as DNA: TGTGCCAGCAGTCCCGGGGGGAGGGAGACCCAGTACTTC.

About this clone itself: The sample contains more than one DNA sequence encoding this CDR3. The chain has TRBV29-1 and TRBJ2-2; the match to TRBD1 covers 7 bases. Unmatched junction bases numbered 5, after V lost 6 bases and J lost 7 bases. Germline lookup yields CDR1 SQVTM and CDR2 ANQGSEA. The CDR3 covers 12 residues. The CDR3 is CSVLQGFGELFF. CDR3 nucleotide sequence: TGCAGCGTGTTACAGGGGTTCGGGGAGCTGTTTTTT.

The chain recombines TRBV7-8 with TRBJ1-1; possibly TRBD1 for D (5 bases). Trimming took off 5 bases at V and 0 bases at J, with 13 bases between the two ends. This CDR3 has 15 amino acids. The germline gives CDR1 SGHVS, CDR2 FQNEAQ. The CDR3 DNA reads TGTGCCAGCAGCACAATTGCGGGGGTGAACACTGAAGCTTTCTTT. Its translation: CASSTIAGVNTEAFF.

This clone was recorded a few times. V usage is TRBV29-1 and J usage is TRBJ2-3; no definite D call. Germline CDR1 reads SQVTM; CDR2 reads ANQGSEA. V lost 7 bases and J lost 3, with 11 bases in between. This CDR3 has 12 residues. The CDR3 spells CSAQDRTDTQYF. In nucleotides, the CDR3 is TGCAGCGCCCAGGATCGGACAGATACGCAGTATTTT.

The chain recombines TRBV9 with TRBJ1-1, with D uncertain. The CDR3 runs 15 residues. Trimming stripped 0 bases from V and 1 base from J, with 10 bases between. Per germline, CDR1 SGDLS and CDR2 YYNGEE. The CDR3 loop is CASSVGPAGNTEAFF. Written as DNA, the CDR3 is TGTGCCAGCAGCGTAGGTCCGGCGGGGAACACTGAAGCTTTCTTT.

Regarding this clone: The sample carries other DNA sequences with the same CDR3. This sequence joins TRBV9 and TRBJ2-1; 11 bases fit TRBD2. Losses at the gene ends were 5 bases for V and 3 bases for J; bases not matched to a gene: 4. CDR1 and CDR2 (germline): SGDLS, YYNGEE. CDR3 length equals 15 residues. The CDR3 DNA follows: TGTGCCAGCAGTGCTAGCGGGAGGAGCTACAATGAGCAGTTCTTC. As protein: CASSASGRSYNEQFF.

V usage is TRBV11-2 and J usage is TRBJ2-1, with TRBD2 matching 7 bases. CDR1 is SGHAT, CDR2 FQNNGV, per germline. V shed 4 bases and J 0 bases; nucleotides not matched to a gene: 9. This CDR3 comprises 17 residues. The CDR3 DNA follows: TGTGCCAGCAGCTCCCTATTCGGCGGGAGCTCCTACAATGAGCAGTTCTTC. This encodes CASSSLFGGSSYNEQFF.

The rearrangement joins TRBV9 to TRBJ2-5; 10 bases agree with TRBD2. The CDR3 is made up of 14 amino acids. V gave up 3 bases and J gave up 2 bases; unmatched junction bases: 1. Germline-derived CDR1 and CDR2 are SGDLS and YYNGEE. CDR3: CASSGTSGQETQYF. CDR3 coding DNA: TGTGCCAGCAGCGGGACTAGCGGACAAGAGACCCAGTACTTC.

The rearrangement joins TRBV30 to TRBJ2-7; D assignment may be TRBD1 or TRBD2 (5 bases each). CDR3 size: 13 residues. V was clipped by 5 bases and J by 2 bases, with 13 bases between them. The germline CDR1 and CDR2 sequences are GTSNPN and SVGIG (reference sequence). CDR3 region: CAWAGTDPYEQYF. The CDR3 DNA reads TGTGCCTGGGCCGGGACGGACCCCTACGAGCAGTACTTC.

The chain couples TRBV7-3 to TRBJ1-2, with a weak D call TRBD1 (5 bases). With 5 bases removed from V and 0 bases from J, the gap between germline ends came to 19 bases. The germline V gene has CDR1 SGHTA and CDR2 FQGTGA. The CDR3 has 17 amino acids. CDR3 nucleotide sequence: TGTGCCAGCAGCGCCGGGGCGGGGGTGAGAGCTAACTATGGCTACACCTTC. Translated, it gives CASSAGAGVRANYGYTF.

This clone came up a few times. The gene calls are TRBV27 and TRBJ2-7; 8 nucleotides align to TRBD1. V gave up 4 bases and J gave up 7 bases; unmatched junction bases: 12. Per germline, CDR1 MNHEY and CDR2 SMNVEV (reference sequence). CDR3 length: 15 amino acids. The CDR3 is CASSSLQDREREQYF. CDR3 nucleotide sequence: TGTGCCAGCAGTTCCCTTCAGGACAGGGAGCGGGAGCAGTACTTC.

A single count supports this clone. The genes are TRBV5-1 and TRBJ1-2; 9 bases line up with TRBD1. CDR3 size: 17 residues. CDR1 is SGHRS and CDR2 is YFSETQ in the germline V gene. The V gene end was trimmed by 1 base and the J gene end by 6 bases; junction bases not matched to a gene: 13. This CDR3 reads CASSLFRTGESIDGYTF. The CDR3, as DNA: TGCGCCAGCAGCTTGTTCCGGACAGGGGAAAGTATAGATGGCTACACCTTC.

On this clone: One end of the junction does not line up with germline, which may come from a read error. The genes are TRBV7-2 and TRBJ2-4; D perhaps matches TRBD2 (6 bases). Germline CDR1 is SGHTA and CDR2 is FQGNSA. This CDR3 contains 16 residues. In nucleotides, the CDR3 is TGCGCCAGCAGCCAATCCGGGGGACTAGCCAAAAACATTCAGTACTTC. Residues: CASSQSGGLAKNIQYF.